This T cell receptor beta chain is drawn from a study of cytomegalovirus exposure and HLA in healthy donors. Turning to the study itself: The 100 million to 120 million unique TCR beta sequences, from about 180 million T cells, were found by an earlier analysis.

A note on this clone: Other DNA sequences in this specimen translate into the identical CDR3.

Sampled while nominally healthy, donors likely had unrecorded immune exposures. The PCR had 60 Vbeta and 13 Jbeta primers. The data were produced by immunoSEQ multiplex PCR, yet TCRdb's version contains in-frame clones alone and is incomplete. The sample includes 150,000 to 200,000 clones, more than 75% of them seen just once. The sequence derives from a girl less than two years old in good health and CMV-seronegative. The sequencing input was PBMCs.

DNA for the CDR3: TGTGCCAGCAGGGGGAACAGGGCATTCGGCGATTCACCCCTCCACTTT. It yields the protein CASRGNRAFGDSPLHF. The V and J genes are TRBV2 and TRBJ1-6; perhaps TRBD1 as D (6 bases). Germline V gene sequence: CDR1 SNHLY, CDR2 FYNNEI. The CDR3 has 16 amino acids. Trimming cost V 6 bases and J 8 bases, with 20 bases left between them.